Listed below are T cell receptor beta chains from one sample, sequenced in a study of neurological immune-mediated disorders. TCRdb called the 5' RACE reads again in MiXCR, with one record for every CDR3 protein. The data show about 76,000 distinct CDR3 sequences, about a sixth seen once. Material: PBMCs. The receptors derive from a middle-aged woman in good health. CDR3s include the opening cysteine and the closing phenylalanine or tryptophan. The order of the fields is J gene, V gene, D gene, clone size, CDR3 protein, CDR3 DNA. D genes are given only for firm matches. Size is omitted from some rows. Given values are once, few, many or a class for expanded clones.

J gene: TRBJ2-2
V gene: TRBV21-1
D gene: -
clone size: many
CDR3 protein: CASSNPRRSGTGELFF
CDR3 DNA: TGTGCCAGCAGCAATCCCCGCCGGTCTGGCACCGGGGAGCTGTTTTTT

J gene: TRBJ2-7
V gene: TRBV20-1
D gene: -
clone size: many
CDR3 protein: CSARPSSYEQYF
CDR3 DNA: TGCAGTGCTAGGCCCAGCTCCTACGAGCAGTACTTC

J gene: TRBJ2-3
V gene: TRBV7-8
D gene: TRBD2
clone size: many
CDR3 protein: CASSLVGAGGFTDTQYF
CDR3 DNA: TGTGCCAGCAGCTTAGTAGGTGCGGGGGGATTCACAGATACGCAGTATTTT

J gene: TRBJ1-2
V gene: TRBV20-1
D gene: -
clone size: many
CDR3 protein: CSAREARANYGYTF
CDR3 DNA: TGCAGTGCTAGAGAGGCCAGAGCTAACTATGGCTACACCTTC

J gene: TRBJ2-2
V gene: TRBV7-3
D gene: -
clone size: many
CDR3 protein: CASSLWPTGELFF
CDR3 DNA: TGTGCCAGCAGCTTATGGCCCACCGGGGAGCTGTTTTTT

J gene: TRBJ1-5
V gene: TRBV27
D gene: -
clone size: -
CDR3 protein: CASSLGGGYPQHF
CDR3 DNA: TGTGCCAGCAGTCTAGGGGGGGGTTATCCCCAGCATTTT

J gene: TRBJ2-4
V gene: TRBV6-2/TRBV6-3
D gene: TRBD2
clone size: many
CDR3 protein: CASSTRLAGDKNIQYF
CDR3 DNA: TGTGCCAGCAGTACCCGACTAGCGGGGGACAAAAACATTCAGTACTTC

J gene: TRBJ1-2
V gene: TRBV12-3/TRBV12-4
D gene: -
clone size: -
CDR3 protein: CASSLQGWGYTF
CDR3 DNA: TGTGCCAGCAGTTTGCAGGGTTGGGGCTACACCTTC

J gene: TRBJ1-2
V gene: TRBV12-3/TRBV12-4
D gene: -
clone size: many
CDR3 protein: CASSLTSYGYTF
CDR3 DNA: TGTGCCAGCAGTTTAACGAGCTATGGCTACACCTTC

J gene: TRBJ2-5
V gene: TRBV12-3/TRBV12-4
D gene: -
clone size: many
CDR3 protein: CASSLTRGLGGETQYF
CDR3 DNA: TGTGCCAGCAGTTTGACCCGGGGCCTCGGTGGGGAGACCCAGTACTTC

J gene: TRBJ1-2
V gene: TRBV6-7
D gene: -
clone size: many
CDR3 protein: CASSYSKQSSYGYTF
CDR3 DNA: TGTGCCAGCAGTTACTCGAAACAAAGTTCGTATGGCTACACCTTC

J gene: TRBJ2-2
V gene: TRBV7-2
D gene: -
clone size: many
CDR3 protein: CASSLNREGAGELFF
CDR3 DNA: TGTGCCAGCAGCTTAAACAGGGAGGGGGCCGGGGAGCTGTTTTTT

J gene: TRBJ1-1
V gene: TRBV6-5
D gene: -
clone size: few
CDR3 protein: CASSLNGAGTEAFF
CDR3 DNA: TGTGCCAGCAGCCTGAATGGAGCTGGGACTGAAGCTTTCTTT

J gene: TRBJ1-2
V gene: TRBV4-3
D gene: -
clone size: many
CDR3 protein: CASSRVGASGGYTF
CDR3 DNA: TGCGCCAGCAGCCGGGTTGGGGCCTCGGGGGGCTACACCTTC

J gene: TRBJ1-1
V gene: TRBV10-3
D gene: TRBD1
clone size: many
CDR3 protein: CAISESTTGVKKVDTEAFF
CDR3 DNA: TGTGCCATCAGTGAGTCAACCACAGGGGTAAAGAAGGTGGACACTGAAGCTTTCTTT

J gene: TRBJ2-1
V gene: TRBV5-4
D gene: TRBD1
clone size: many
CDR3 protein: CASSRQGSYNEQFF
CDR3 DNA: TGTGCCAGCAGCCGACAGGGCTCCTACAATGAGCAGTTCTTC

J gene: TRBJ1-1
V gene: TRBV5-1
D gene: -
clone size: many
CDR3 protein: CASSLPDWGTEAFF
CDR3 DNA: TGCGCCAGCAGCCTTCCGGACTGGGGGACTGAAGCTTTCTTT

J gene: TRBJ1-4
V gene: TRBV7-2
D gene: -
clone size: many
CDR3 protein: CASSLVGGVEKLFF
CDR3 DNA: TGTGCCAGCAGCTTAGTGGGGGGCGTTGAAAAACTGTTTTTT

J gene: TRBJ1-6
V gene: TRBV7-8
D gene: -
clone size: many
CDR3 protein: CASSLVLGANSPLHF
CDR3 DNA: TGTGCCAGCAGCTTAGTTTTGGGGGCGAATTCACCCCTCCACTTT

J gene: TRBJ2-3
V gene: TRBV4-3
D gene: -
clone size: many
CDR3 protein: CASSQDGQGTDTQYF
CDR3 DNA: TGCGCCAGCAGCCAAGATGGGCAGGGGACAGATACGCAGTATTTT

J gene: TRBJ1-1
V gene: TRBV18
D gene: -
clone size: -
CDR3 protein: CASSPPGEVNTEAFF
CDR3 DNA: TGTGCCAGCTCACCACCGGGGGAGGTGAACACTGAAGCTTTCTTT

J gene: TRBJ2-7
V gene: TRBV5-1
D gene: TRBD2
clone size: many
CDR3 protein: CASSLVASGASYEQYF
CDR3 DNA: TGCGCCAGCAGCTTGGTTGCTAGCGGGGCATCCTACGAGCAGTACTTC

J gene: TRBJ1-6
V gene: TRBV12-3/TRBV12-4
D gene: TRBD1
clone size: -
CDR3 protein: CASRPGQYNSPLHF
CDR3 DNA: TGTGCCAGCAGGCCGGGACAGTATAATTCACCCCTCCACTTT

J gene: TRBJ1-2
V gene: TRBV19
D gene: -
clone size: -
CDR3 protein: CASHDTDRIGDYTF
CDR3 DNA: TGTGCCAGCCACGATACCGACAGGATTGGTGACTACACCTTC

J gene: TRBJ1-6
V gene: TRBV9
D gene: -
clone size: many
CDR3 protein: CASSLREGGSSPLHF
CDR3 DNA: TGTGCCAGCAGCTTGAGGGAGGGGGGCTCTTCACCCCTCCACTTT

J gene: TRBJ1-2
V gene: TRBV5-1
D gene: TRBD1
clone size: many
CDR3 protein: CASSGTGTGGVTVYGYTF
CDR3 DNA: TGCGCCAGCAGCGGAACCGGGACAGGGGGAGTAACGGTCTATGGCTACACCTTC

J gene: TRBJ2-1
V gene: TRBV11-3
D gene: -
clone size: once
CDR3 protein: CASSLRLKNEQFF
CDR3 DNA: TGTGCCAGCAGCCTTAGGCTAAAGAATGAGCAGTTCTTC

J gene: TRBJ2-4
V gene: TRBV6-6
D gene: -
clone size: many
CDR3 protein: CASSWVKNIQYF
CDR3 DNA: TGTGCCAGCAGTTGGGTCAAAAACATTCAGTACTTC

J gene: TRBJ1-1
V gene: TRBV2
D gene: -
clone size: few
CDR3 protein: CASSDNPRNTEAFF
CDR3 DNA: TGTGCCAGCAGTGATAACCCGCGGAACACTGAAGCTTTCTTT

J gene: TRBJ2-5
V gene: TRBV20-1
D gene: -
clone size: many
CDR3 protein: CSARGVGSGPRTQYF
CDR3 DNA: TGCAGTGCTAGAGGTGTCGGTAGCGGTCCCAGGACCCAGTACTTC

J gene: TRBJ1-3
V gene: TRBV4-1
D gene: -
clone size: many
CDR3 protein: CASSQDARYYSGNTIYF
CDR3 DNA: TGCGCCAGCAGCCAAGACGCCCGGTATTACTCTGGAAACACCATATATTTT

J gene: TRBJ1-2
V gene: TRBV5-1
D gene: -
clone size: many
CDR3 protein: CASSLRGNYGYTF
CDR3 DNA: TGCGCCAGCAGCTTGCGGGGGAACTATGGCTACACCTTC

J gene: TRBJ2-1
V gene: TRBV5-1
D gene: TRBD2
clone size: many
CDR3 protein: CASSSGTSGGARNEQFF
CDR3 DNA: TGCGCCAGCAGCTCCGGGACTAGCGGGGGGGCCCGGAATGAGCAGTTCTTC

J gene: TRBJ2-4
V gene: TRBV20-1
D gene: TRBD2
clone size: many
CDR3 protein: CSAGGEEAKNIQYF
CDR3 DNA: TGCAGTGCGGGAGGGGAGGAAGCCAAAAACATTCAGTACTTC

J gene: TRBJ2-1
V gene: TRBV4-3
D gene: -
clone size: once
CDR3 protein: CASSQEGGTGSYNEQFF
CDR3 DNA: TGCGCCAGCAGCCAAGAAGGCGGGACTGGCTCCTACAATGAGCAGTTCTTC

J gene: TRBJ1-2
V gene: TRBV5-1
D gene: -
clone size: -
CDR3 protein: CASSPGSGVEGYTF
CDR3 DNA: TGCGCCAGCAGCCCCGGGTCAGGGGTTGAGGGCTACACCTTC

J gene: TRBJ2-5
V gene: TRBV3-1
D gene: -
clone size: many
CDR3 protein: CASSRNREPGETQYF
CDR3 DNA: TGTGCCAGCAGCCGGAACCGGGAACCGGGGGAGACCCAGTACTTC

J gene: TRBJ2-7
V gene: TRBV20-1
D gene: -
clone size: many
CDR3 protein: CSASLPRGGNEQYF
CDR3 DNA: TGCAGTGCTTCATTACCCAGGGGAGGCAACGAGCAGTACTTC

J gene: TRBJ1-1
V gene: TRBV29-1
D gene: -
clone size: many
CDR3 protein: CSVDGLVDTEAFF
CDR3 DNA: TGCAGCGTTGATGGGCTGGTTGACACTGAAGCTTTCTTT

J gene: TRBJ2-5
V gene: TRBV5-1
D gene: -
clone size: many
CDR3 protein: CASSYGSGTPQETQYF
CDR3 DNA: TGCGCCAGCAGCTACGGGTCCGGGACACCCCAAGAGACCCAGTACTTC

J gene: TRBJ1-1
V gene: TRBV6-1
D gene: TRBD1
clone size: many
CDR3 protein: CASTLGQSTEAFF
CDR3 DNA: TGTGCCAGCACCTTGGGACAGTCCACTGAAGCTTTCTTT

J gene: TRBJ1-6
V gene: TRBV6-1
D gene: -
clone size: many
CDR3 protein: CASGRSYNSPLHF
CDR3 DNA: TGTGCCAGCGGCCGGTCTTATAATTCACCCCTCCACTTT

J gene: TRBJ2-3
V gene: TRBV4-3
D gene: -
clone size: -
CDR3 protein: CASSLQSADTQYF
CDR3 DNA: TGCGCCAGCAGCCTTCAGAGCGCAGATACGCAGTATTTT

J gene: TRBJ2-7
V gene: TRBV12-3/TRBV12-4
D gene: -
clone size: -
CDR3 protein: CASTLYLGYEQYF
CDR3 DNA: TGTGCCAGCACCCTCTATTTGGGCTACGAGCAGTACTTC

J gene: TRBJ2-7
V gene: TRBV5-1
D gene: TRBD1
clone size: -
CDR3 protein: CASSPIRQGGYEQYF
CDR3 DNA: TGCGCCAGCAGCCCTATAAGACAGGGGGGCTACGAGCAGTACTTC

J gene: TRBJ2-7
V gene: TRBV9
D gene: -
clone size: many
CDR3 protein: CASSVGTGSSFEQYF
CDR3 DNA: TGTGCCAGCAGCGTAGGAACAGGGAGCTCCTTCGAGCAGTACTTC

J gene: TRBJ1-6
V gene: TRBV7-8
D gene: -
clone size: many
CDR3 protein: CASSLRGATGTNSPLHF
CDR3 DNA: TGTGCCAGCAGCTTAAGAGGGGCGACAGGCACTAATTCACCCCTCCACTTT

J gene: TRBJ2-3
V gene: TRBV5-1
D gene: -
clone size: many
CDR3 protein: CASSSLPSRGDSTDTQYF
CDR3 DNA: TGCGCCAGCAGCTCTCTCCCCAGCAGGGGAGACAGCACAGATACGCAGTATTTT

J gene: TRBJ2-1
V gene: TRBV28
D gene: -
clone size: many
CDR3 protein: CASSFEVLATYNEQFF
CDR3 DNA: TGTGCCAGCAGTTTTGAGGTCCTAGCGACGTACAATGAGCAGTTCTTC

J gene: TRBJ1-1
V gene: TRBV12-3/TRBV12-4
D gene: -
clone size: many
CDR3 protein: CASSFQQGTEAFF
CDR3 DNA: TGTGCCAGCAGCTTTCAACAGGGCACTGAAGCTTTCTTT